Sequencing of this T cell receptor (beta chain) was carried out in a study of blood T cell repertoires in COVID-19. Study background: The United States, Italy and Spain supplied acute and convalescent COVID-19 samples. From T cells, B-cell-depleted T cells, or PBMCs came the material, which was cDNA or gDNA.

The method was immunoSEQ multiplex PCR; TCRdb's version includes in-frame clones alone and lacks a portion of them. The table records some 150,000 clones, approximately 85% of them present only once. This clone appeared a few times. This TCR was sampled from a human donor with acute or convalescent COVID-19. The donor label of this sample is uncertain. Material: peripheral blood.

The CDR3 sequence: CASSRGLQNNQPQHF. The DNA of the CDR3 is TGTGCCAGCAGTCGGGGACTGCAGAACAATCAGCCCCAGCATTTT. The chain employs TRBV2 and TRBJ1-5; D is perhaps TRBD1 (5 bases). The ends were cut back, 5 bases at V and 3 bases at J, with 14 bases in the middle. Germline V gene sequence: CDR1 SNHLY, CDR2 FYNNEI. This CDR3 region has 15 residues.